This passage covers 12 T cell receptor beta chains from one sample sequenced in a study of blood T cell repertoires in COVID-19. The protocol was immunoSEQ multiplex PCR, while the TCRdb copy is restricted to in-frame clones and leaves out a portion. There are over 200,000 clones in the sample; more than 85% occur only once, and approximately 2.5% lies in the top ten. Sequencing was done on a sample of peripheral blood. The receptors originated from a person under 35 with COVID-19, enrolled during active disease.

J is TRBJ2-6 and V is TRBV2; 7 nucleotides line up with TRBD1. Germline assignment: CDR1 SNHLY and CDR2 FYNNEI. This CDR3 comprises 16 residues. The V and J ends lost 4 bases and 2 bases, in that order; junction bases with no gene match: 5. This chain's CDR3 is CASSGDSTPGANVLTF. The DNA of the CDR3 is TGTGCCAGCAGTGGGGACAGTACGCCTGGGGCCAACGTCCTGACTTTC.

V gene TRBV28 combines with J gene TRBJ2-5; 8 bases match TRBD1. V dropped 1 base and J dropped 4; count of bases not matched to a gene: 5. Germline-derived CDR1 and CDR2 are MDHEN and SYDVKM. The CDR3 has 15 residues. The CDR3 nucleotides are TGTGCCAGCAGTTTATCAGGGGGCCGTCGAGAGACCCAGTACTTC. Translation: CASSLSGGRRETQYF.

The V and J genes are TRBV11-3 and TRBJ2-1; D unresolved. V shed 4 bases and J shed 6 bases, with 4 bases lying between them. The germline V gene encodes CDR1 SGHNT and CDR2 YENEEA. The CDR3 spans 11 residues. CDR3 in DNA: TGTGCCAGCAGCTCCGGCAATGAGCAGTTCTTC. Its protein product is CASSSGNEQFF.

The V gene is TRBV19, the J gene TRBJ2-3; 9 nucleotides agree with TRBD2. The CDR3 has 15 amino acids. Germline trimming cut 5 bases from V and 2 bases from J; bases unmatched to any gene: 5. Germline V gene lookup returns CDR1 LNHDA and CDR2 SQIVND (reference sequence). CDR3 amino acids: CASSDAGGPTDTQYF. DNA of the CDR3: TGTGCCAGTAGTGACGCGGGAGGGCCCACAGATACGCAGTATTTT. The whole variable domain, remainder taken from reference TRBV19 and TRBJ2-3, is DGGITQSPKYLFRKEGQNVTLSCEQNLNHDAMYWYRQDPGQGLRLIYYSQIVNDFQKGDIAEGYSVSREKKESFPLTVTSAQKNPTAFYLCASSDAGGPTDTQYFGPGTRLTVL.

The chain links TRBV4-1 to TRBJ2-7; 9 bases are a match to TRBD2. The germline gives CDR1 MGHRA, CDR2 YSYEKL. Trimming removed 4 bases from V and 0 bases from J; junction bases left unmatched: 10. The CDR3 is 17 amino acids. CDR3 DNA sequence: TGCGCCAGCAGCCTTTCATTAAGCGGGGGGAGCTCCTACGAGCAGTACTTC. Encoded protein: CASSLSLSGGSSYEQYF.

The gene calls are TRBV12-5 and TRBJ1-1; D remains ambiguous. V was cut by 4 bases and J by 0 bases, with 9 bases left in between. Germline loops: CDR1 LGHNT, CDR2 FRNRAP. The CDR3 covers 14 residues. CDR3 amino acids: CASGWRVLNTEAFF. The CDR3 DNA is TGTGCTAGTGGTTGGAGGGTTTTGAACACTGAAGCTTTCTTT.

The chain carries TRBV4-1 and TRBJ2-7, with D possibly matching TRBD2 (6 bases). This CDR3 spans 18 amino acids. Germline loops: CDR1 MGHRA, CDR2 YSYEKL. V lost 1 base and J lost 2, with 21 bases in between. This CDR3 is CASSQGGGTLALTYEQYF. The CDR3 bases are TGCGCCAGCAGCCAAGGGGGCGGGACTTTAGCCCTTACCTACGAGCAGTACTTC.

The chain couples TRBV9 to TRBJ2-5, with D maybe TRBD1 (5 bases). Trimming pared 2 bases from V and 5 bases from J, leaving 10 bases between. Per germline, CDR1 SGDLS and CDR2 YYNGEE. The CDR3 runs to 13 residues. CDR3 region: CASSVGPRETQYF. The CDR3 region has the DNA TGTGCCAGCAGCGTGGGGCCGAGGGAGACCCAGTACTTC.

This chain connects TRBV7-2 to TRBJ2-7; D not resolved. CDR1 SGHTA and CDR2 FQGNSA come from the germline V gene. Trimming took 0 bases from V and 4 from J, leaving 7 bases between them. This CDR3 has 13 residues. In DNA form, the CDR3 reads TGTGCCAGCAGCTTAGCGTGGCAGTACGAGCAGTACTTC. Translating gives CASSLAWQYEQYF.

The count of this clone is one. The V and J genes are TRBV9 and TRBJ1-3; D remains ambiguous. The germline V gene has CDR1 SGDLS and CDR2 YYNGEE. V lost 0 bases to trimming and J lost 3 bases, with 7 bases between them. The CDR3 length is 14 residues. The CDR3 reads CASSVAVYGNTIYF. In DNA, the CDR3 is TGTGCCAGCAGCGTAGCTGTGTATGGAAACACCATATATTTT.

The gene calls are TRBV2 and TRBJ2-7; maybe TRBD1 (5 bases). The CDR3 extends over 15 amino acids. Germline CDR1 is SNHLY and CDR2 is FYNNEI. V lost 8 bases and J lost 0, with 17 bases in between. The CDR3 loop is CASSLKAGISYEQYF. CDR3 sequence (DNA): TGTGCCAGCTCCCTCAAGGCAGGGATCTCCTACGAGCAGTACTTC.

V gene TRBV28 combines with J gene TRBJ2-7, with D possibly TRBD2 on 5 matching bases. Deletions cut 1 base from V and 3 bases from J, with 7 bases between. In germline, CDR1 is MDHEN, CDR2 SYDVKM. The CDR3 consists of 13 residues. Here the CDR3 reads CASSLFRDYEQYF. The CDR3 coding sequence is TGTGCCAGCAGTTTATTCCGGGACTACGAGCAGTACTTC.